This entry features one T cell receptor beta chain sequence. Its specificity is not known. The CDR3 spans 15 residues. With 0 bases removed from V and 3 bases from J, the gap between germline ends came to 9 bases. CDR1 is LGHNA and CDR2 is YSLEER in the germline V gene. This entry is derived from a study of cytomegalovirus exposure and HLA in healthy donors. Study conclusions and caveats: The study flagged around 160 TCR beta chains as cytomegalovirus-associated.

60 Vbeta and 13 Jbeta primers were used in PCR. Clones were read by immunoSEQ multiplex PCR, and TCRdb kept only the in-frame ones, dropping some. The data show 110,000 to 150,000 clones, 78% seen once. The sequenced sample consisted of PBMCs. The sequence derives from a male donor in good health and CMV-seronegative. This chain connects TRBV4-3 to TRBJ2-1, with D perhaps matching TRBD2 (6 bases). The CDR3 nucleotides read TGCGCCAGCAGCCAAGATGCGGGGCTCTACAATGAGCAGTTCTTC. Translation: CASSQDAGLYNEQFF.